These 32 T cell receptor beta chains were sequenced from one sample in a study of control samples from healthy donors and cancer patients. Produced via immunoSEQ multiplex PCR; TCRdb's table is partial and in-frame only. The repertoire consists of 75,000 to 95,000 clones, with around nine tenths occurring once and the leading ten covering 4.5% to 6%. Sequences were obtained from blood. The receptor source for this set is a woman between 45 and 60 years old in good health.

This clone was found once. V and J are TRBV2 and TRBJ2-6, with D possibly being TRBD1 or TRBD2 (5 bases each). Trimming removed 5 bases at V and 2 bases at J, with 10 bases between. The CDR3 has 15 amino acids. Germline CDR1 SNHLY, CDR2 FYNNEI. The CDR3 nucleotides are TGTGCCAGCAGTCCGGGACCTCCTGGGGCCAACGTCCTGACTTTC. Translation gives CASSPGPPGANVLTF.

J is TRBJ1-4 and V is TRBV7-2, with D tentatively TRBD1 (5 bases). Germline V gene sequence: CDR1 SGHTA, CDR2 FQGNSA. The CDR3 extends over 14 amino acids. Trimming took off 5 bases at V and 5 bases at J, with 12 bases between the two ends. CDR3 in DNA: TGTGCCAGCAGCCCGGGGCCATCGAATGAAAAACTGTTTTTT. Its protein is CASSPGPSNEKLFF.

CDR3 nucleotide sequence: TGCAGTGCTAGTCGGCAGGGTATTTTAACTGAAGCTTTCTTT. Translating gives CSASRQGILTEAFF. The rearrangement uses TRBV20-1 and TRBJ1-1; D possibly corresponds to TRBD1 (5 bases). The CDR3 is 14 residues long. Looked up from germline, CDR1 is DFQATT and CDR2 is SNEGSKA (reference sequence). Trimming left V 3 bases short and J 5 bases short, with 16 bases between.

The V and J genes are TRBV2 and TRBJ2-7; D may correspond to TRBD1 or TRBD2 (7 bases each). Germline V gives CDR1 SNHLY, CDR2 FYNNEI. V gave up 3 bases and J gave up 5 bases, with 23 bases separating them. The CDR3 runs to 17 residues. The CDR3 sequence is CASSEPTRDSGAHEQYF. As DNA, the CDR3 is TGTGCCAGCAGTGAGCCAACCCGGGACAGCGGGGCTCACGAGCAGTACTTC.

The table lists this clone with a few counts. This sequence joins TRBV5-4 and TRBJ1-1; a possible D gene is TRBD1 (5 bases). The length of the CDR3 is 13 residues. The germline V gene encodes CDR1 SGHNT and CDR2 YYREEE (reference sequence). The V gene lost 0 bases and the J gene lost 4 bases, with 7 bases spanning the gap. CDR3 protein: CASSLERGTEAFF. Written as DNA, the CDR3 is TGTGCCAGCAGCTTGGAAAGGGGCACTGAAGCTTTCTTT.

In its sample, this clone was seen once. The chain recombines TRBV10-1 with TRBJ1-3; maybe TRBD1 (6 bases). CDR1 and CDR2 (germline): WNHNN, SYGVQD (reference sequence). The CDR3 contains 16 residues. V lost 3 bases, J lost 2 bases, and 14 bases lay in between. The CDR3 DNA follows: TGCGCCAGCAGTGATCAAACCTCAGGGGCTGGAAACACCATATATTTT. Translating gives CASSDQTSGAGNTIYF.

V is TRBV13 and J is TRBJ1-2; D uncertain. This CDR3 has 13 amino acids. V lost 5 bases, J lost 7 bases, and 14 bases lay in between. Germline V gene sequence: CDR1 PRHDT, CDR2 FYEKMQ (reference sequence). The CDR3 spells CASSRDVYPGYTF. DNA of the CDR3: TGTGCCAGCAGCCGAGATGTGTACCCTGGCTACACCTTC.

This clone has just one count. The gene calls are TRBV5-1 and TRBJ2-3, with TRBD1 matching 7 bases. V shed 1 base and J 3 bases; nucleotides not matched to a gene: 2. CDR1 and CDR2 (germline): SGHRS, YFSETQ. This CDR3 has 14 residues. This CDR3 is CASSLMTGTDTQYF. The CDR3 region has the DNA TGCGCCAGCAGCTTGATGACAGGGACAGATACGCAGTATTTT. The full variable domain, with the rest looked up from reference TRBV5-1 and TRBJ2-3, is KAGVTQTPRYLIKTRGQQVTLSCSPISGHRSVSWYQQTPGQGLQFLFEYFSETQRNKGNFPGRFSGRQFSNSRSEMNVSTLELGDSALYLCASSLMTGTDTQYFGPGTRLTVL.

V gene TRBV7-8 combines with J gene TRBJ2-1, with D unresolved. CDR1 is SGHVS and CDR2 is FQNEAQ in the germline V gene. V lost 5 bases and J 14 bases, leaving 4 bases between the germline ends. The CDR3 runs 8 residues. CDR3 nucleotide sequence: TGTGCCAGCAGCCCGAAGTTCTTC. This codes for CASSPKFF.

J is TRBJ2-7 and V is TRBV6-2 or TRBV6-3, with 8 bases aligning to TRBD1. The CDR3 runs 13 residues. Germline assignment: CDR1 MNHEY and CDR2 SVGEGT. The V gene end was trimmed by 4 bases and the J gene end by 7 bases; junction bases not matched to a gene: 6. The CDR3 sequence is CASSWPGGGEQYF. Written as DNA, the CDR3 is TGTGCCAGCAGTTGGCCAGGGGGCGGTGAGCAGTACTTC.

CDR3 bases: TGTGCCAGCAGCCTCCGGCAGGGGGCTTACAATGAGCAGTTCTTC. Residues: CASSLRQGAYNEQFF. The chain uses TRBV5-5 and TRBJ2-1; 8 bases are a match to TRBD1. The V and J ends lost 4 bases and 4 bases, in that order; junction bases with no gene match: 7. This CDR3 has 15 amino acids. Looked up from germline, CDR1 is SGHKS and CDR2 is YYEKEE (reference sequence). The full variable domain, in which reference TRBV5-5 and TRBJ2-1 provide the parts outside the CDR3, is DAGVTQSPTHLIKTRGQQVTLRCSPISGHKSVSWYQQVLGQGPQFIFQYYEKEERGRGNFPDRFSARQFPNYSSELNVNALLLGDSALYLCASSLRQGAYNEQFFGPGTRLTVL.

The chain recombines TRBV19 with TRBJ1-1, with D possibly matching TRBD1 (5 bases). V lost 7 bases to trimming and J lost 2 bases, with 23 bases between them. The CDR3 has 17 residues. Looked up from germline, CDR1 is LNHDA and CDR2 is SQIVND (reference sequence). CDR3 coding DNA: TGTGCCAGTAAAACATTTGGGACCTCTATTACTAACACTGAAGCTTTCTTT. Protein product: CASKTFGTSITNTEAFF.

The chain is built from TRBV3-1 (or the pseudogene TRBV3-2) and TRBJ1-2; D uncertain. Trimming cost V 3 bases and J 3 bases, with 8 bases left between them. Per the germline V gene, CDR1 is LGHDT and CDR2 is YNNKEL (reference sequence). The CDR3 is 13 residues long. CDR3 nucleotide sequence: TGTGCCAGCAGCCACCGTCGTTACTATGGCTACACCTTC. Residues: CASSHRRYYGYTF.

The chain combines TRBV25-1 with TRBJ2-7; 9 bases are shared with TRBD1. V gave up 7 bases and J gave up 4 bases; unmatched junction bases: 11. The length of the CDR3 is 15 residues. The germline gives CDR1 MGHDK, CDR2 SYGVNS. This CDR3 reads CASNGQAGTGYEQYF. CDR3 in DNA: TGTGCCAGCAATGGTCAAGCCGGGACAGGGTACGAGCAGTACTTC.

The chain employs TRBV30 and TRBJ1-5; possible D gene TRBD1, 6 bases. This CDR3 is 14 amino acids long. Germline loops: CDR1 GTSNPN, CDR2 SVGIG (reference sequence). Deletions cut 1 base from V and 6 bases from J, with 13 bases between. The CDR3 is CAWSGQGFGQPQHF. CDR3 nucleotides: TGTGCCTGGAGTGGTCAGGGGTTTGGTCAGCCCCAGCATTTT. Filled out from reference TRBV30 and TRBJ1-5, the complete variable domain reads SQTIHQWPATLVQPVGSPLSLECTVEGTSNPNLYWYRQAAGRGLQLLFYSVGIGQISSEVPQNLSASRPQDRQFILSSKKLLLSDSGFYLCAWSGQGFGQPQHFGDGTRLSIL.

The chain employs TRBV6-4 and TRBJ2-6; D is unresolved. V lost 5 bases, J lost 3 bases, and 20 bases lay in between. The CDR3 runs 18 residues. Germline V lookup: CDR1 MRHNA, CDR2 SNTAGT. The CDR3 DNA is TGTGCCAGCAGTCAAAATGGATGGTCTCAAAGTGGGGCCAACGTCCTGACTTTC. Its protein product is CASSQNGWSQSGANVLTF.

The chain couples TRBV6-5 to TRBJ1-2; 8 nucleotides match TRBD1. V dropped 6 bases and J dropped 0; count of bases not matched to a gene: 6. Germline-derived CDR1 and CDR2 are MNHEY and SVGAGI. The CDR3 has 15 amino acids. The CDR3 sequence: CASRDRVGANYGYTF. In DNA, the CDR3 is TGTGCCAGCAGGGACAGGGTCGGAGCTAACTATGGCTACACCTTC.

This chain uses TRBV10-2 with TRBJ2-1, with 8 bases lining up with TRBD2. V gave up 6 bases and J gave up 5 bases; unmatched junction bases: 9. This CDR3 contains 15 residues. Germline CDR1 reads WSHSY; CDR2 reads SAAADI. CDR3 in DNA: TGCGCCAGCAGGGGGGGGCGGGGGGCAAACAATGAGCAGTTCTTC. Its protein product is CASRGGRGANNEQFF.

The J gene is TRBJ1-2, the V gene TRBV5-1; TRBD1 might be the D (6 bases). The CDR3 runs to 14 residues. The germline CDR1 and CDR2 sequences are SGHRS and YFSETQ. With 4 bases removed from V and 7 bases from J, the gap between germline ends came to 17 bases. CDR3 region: CASSAGHISGGYTF. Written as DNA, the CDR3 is TGCGCCAGCAGCGCGGGACATATTTCGGGTGGCTACACCTTC.

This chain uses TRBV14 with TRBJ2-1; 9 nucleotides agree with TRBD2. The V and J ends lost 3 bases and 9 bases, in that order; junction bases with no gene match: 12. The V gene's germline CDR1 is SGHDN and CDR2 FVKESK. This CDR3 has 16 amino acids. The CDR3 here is CASSHFRAGGRGEQFF. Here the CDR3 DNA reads TGTGCCAGCAGCCACTTCAGAGCGGGGGGACGTGGTGAGCAGTTCTTC.

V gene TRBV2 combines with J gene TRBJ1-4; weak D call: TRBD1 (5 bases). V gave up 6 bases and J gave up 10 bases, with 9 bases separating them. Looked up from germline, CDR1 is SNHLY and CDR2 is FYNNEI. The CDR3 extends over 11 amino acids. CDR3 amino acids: CASSPGTKLFF. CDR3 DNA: TGTGCCAGCAGCCCGGGGACAAAACTGTTTTTT.

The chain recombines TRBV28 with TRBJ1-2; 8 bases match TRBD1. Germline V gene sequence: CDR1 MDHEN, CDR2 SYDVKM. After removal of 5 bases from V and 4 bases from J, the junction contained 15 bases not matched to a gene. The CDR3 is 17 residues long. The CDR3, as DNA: TGTGCCAGCAGTGCCGGGACAGGAGGATATACAAGCTATGGCTACACCTTC. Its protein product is CASSAGTGGYTSYGYTF.

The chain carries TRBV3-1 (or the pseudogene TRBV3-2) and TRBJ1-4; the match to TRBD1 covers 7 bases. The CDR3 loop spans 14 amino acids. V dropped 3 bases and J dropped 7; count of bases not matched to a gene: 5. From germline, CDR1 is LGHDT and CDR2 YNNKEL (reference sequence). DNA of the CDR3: TGTGCCAGCAGCCAGAAGGGGGCGGGTGAAAAACTGTTTTTT. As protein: CASSQKGAGEKLFF.

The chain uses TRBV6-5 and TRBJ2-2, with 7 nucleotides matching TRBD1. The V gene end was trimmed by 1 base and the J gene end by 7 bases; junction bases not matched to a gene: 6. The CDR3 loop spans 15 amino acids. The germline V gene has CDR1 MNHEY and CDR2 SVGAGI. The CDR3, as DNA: TGTGCCAGCAGTTACTTAGGGGGCCGGTACGGGGAGCTGTTTTTT. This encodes CASSYLGGRYGELFF.

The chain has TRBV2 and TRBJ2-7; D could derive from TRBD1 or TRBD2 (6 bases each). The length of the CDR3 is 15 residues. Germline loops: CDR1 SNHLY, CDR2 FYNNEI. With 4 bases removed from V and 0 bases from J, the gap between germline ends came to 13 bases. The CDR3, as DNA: TGTGCCAGCAGTGGGTTGAGGGGGGCCTCCTACGAGCAGTACTTC. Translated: CASSGLRGASYEQYF.

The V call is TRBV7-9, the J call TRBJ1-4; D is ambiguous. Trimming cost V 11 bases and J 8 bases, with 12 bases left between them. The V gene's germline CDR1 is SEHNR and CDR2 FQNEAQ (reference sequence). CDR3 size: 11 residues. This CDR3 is CAFESGEKLFF. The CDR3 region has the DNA TGTGCCTTTGAAAGTGGAGAAAAACTGTTTTTT.

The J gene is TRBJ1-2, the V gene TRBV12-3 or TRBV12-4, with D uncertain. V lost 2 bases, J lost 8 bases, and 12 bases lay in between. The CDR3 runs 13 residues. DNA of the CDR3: TGTGCCAGCAGTTTACAAGGGCGGCTAGGCTACACCTTC. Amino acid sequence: CASSLQGRLGYTF.

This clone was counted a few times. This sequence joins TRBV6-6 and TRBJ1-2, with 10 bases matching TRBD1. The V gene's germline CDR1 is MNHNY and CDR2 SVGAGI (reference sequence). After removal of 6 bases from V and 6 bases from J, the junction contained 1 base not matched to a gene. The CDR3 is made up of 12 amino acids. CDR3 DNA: TGTGCCAGCAGGGGACAGGGGAATGGCTACACCTTC. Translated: CASRGQGNGYTF.

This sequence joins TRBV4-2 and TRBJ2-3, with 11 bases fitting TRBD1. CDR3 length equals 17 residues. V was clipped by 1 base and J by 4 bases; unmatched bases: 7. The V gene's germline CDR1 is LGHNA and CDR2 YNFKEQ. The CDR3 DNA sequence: TGTGCCAGCAGCCAAGCCGGGACAGGGGGAGTGTCAGATACGCAGTATTTT. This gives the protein CASSQAGTGGVSDTQYF.

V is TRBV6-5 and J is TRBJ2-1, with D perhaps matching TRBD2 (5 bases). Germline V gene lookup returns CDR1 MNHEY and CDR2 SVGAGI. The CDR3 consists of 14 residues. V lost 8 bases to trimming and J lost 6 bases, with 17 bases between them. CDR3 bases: TGTGCCAGCCGACCATCCACGGCGGGCAATGAGCAGTTCTTC. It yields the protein CASRPSTAGNEQFF.

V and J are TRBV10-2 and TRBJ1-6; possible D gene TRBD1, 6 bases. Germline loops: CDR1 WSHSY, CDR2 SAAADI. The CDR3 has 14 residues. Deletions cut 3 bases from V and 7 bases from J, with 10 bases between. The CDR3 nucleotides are TGCGCCAGCAGTGAAAGCAGGGGCAATTCACCCCTCCACTTT. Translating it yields CASSESRGNSPLHF.

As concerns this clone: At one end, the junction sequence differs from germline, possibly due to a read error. The CDR3 DNA sequence: TGTGCCAGCAATTACAGGGTAGGGGGAAGATCAACTAATGAAAAACTGTTTTTT. This encodes CASNYRVGGRSTNEKLFF. The chain joins TRBV6-2 or TRBV6-3 to TRBJ1-4; possibly TRBD1 for D (6 bases). CDR3 length: 18 residues. Germline values: CDR1 MNHEY, CDR2 SVGEGT.